One and the same sample provided the 10 T cell receptor beta chains below, sequenced in a study of graft-versus-host responses after intestinal transplantation. Irradiated stimulators labeled with violet dye, around 200,000 in number, were plated with around 200,000 CFSE-labeled responders. Sequencing used immunoSEQ multiplex PCR; TCRdb keeps in-frame clones, though not all of them. The sample shows 4,500 to 5,500 clones, about 25% of them seen only once. The sequences come from alloreactive CD8+ T cells from a mixed lymphocyte reaction culture, collected before transplantation. Subset meaning: CFSE-low proliferating T cells sorted from roughly 6-day pre-transplant mixed lymphocyte reaction (GvH or HvG direction). These receptors all stem from a human patient who was an organ donor for intestinal transplantation.

Relative to its sample, this clone is medium-sized. This sequence joins TRBV4-1 and TRBJ2-7; D might be TRBD1 (6 bases). Germline lookup yields CDR1 MGHRA and CDR2 YSYEKL. V was shortened by 0 bases and J by 7 bases, with 10 bases between the two germline ends. This CDR3 has 13 amino acids. The CDR3 nucleotides are TGCGCCAGCAGCCAAGAGGGGGCAGGTGAGCAGTACGTC. It translates to CASSQEGAGEQYV.

This clone was counted only a few times. The genes are TRBV7-6 and TRBJ1-2; D possibly corresponds to TRBD1 (5 bases). CDR3 length equals 13 residues. Trimming shortened V by 5 bases and J by 5 bases, and 12 bases separated the two germline ends. Germline V gives CDR1 SGHVS, CDR2 FNYEAQ. CDR3 loop: CASSPGAFYGYTF. The CDR3 DNA is TGTGCCAGCAGCCCTGGGGCCTTTTATGGCTACACCTTC.

The chain is built from TRBV10-1 and TRBJ1-3; D is uncertain. The germline V gene has CDR1 WNHNN and CDR2 SYGVQD (reference sequence). Trimming removed 8 bases from V and 3 bases from J, with 20 bases in between. The CDR3 runs 16 residues. The CDR3 region has the DNA TGCGCCAGCTTTCCTCCAGACGGAGCCGGTGGAAACACCATATATTTT. It is translated as CASFPPDGAGGNTIYF.

This clone was observed a handful of times. The V gene is TRBV4-2, the J gene TRBJ1-6; TRBD1 matches 7 bases. Germline loops: CDR1 LGHNA, CDR2 YNFKEQ. The V and J ends lost 1 base and 1 base, in that order; junction bases with no gene match: 4. This CDR3 contains 17 residues. CDR3 in amino acids: CASSQASGQSYNSPLHF. In DNA form, the CDR3 reads TGTGCCAGCAGCCAAGCATCGGGACAGTCCTATAATTCACCCCTCCACTTT.

The V gene is TRBV27, the J gene TRBJ1-2; TRBD1 might be the D (5 bases). This CDR3 comprises 13 residues. Looked up from germline, CDR1 is MNHEY and CDR2 is SMNVEV (reference sequence). The ends were cut back, 6 bases at V and 14 bases at J, with 22 bases in the middle. The CDR3 loop reads CASSLRGGELKTF. The DNA for the CDR3 is TGTGCCAGCAGCTTACGGGGGGGGGAGCTTAAGACCTTC.

This clone was picked up a small number of times. This chain uses TRBV2 with TRBJ2-7; TRBD2 matches 7 bases. The germline V gene has CDR1 SNHLY and CDR2 FYNNEI. The CDR3 is made up of 16 amino acids. J was trimmed by 0 bases and V by 5 bases; bases with no gene match: 10. This CDR3 is CASSWPVRGSSYEQYV. The CDR3, as DNA: TGTGCCAGCAGTTGGCCTGTGCGGGGGAGCTCCTACGAGCAGTACGTC.

V is TRBV6-6 and J is TRBJ2-4; maybe TRBD1 (5 bases). This CDR3 spans 12 amino acids. Germline CDR1 is MNHNY and CDR2 is SVGAGI (reference sequence). Between the trimmed V and J ends, which lost 0 bases and 8 bases, there was a span of 5 bases. The CDR3 DNA is TGTGCCAGCAGTTACTCAGGGGACATTCAGTACTTC. Protein product: CASSYSGDIQYF.

This clone is classed as large. The chain carries TRBV2 and TRBJ1-5, with 7 bases that match TRBD1. Per germline, CDR1 SNHLY and CDR2 FYNNEI. This CDR3 is 14 amino acids long. V gave up 6 bases and J gave up 6 bases; unmatched junction bases: 8. The CDR3 reads CASRASGQRQPQHF. CDR3 nucleotides: TGTGCCAGCAGGGCCTCGGGACAGCGTCAGCCCCAGCATTTT.

The chain employs TRBV27 and TRBJ2-7; a weak D match, TRBD2 (5 bases). Trimming took off 6 bases at V and 2 bases at J, with 23 bases between the two ends. The CDR3 covers 17 residues. Germline CDR1 is MNHEY and CDR2 is SMNVEV (reference sequence). CDR3 sequence: CASRSLEAAPAPYEQYV. Written as DNA, the CDR3 is TGTGCCAGCAGATCACTAGAGGCGGCTCCAGCCCCCTACGAGCAGTACGTC.

This chain uses TRBV6-1 with TRBJ1-4; TRBD1 matches 11 bases. Germline V gives CDR1 MNHNS, CDR2 SASEGT. V trimming: 2 bases; J trimming: 7 bases; junction bases outside the gene matches: 6. CDR3 length equals 16 residues. CDR3 amino acids: CASSEMVGTGGEKLFF. In DNA form, the CDR3 reads TGTGCCAGCAGTGAAATGGTGGGGACAGGGGGTGAAAAACTGTTTTTT.